The following is a TCR beta chain sequence with its context. This sample was included in a study of blood T cell repertoires in COVID-19. Study-wide background: Donors in the United States, Italy and Spain gave samples during acute or convalescent COVID-19. T cells, B-cell-depleted T cells, or PBMCs provided the cDNA or gDNA that served as material.

Original processing methods: Nucleated cell number was recorded as an estimate derived from reference gene primer amplification. TCRdb's copy holds only in-frame clones and misses some; the assay was immunoSEQ multiplex PCR. The V and J calls and the clone size are those of that table, but D and trimming were determined from the DNA. The sample has 65,000 to 75,000 clones, 80% seen once. Germline V gives CDR1 LNHNV, CDR2 YYDKDF (reference sequence). The ends lost 1 base at V and 5 bases at J; junction bases unmatched: 10. This CDR3 contains 18 residues. The TCR originated in a human donor in a cohort sampled during active COVID-19. The chain employs TRBV15 and TRBJ2-3; 12 bases fit TRBD2. The sequenced sample was peripheral blood. CDR3 loop: CATSRVLPGLAGRDTQYF. The CDR3 DNA reads as TGTGCCACCAGCAGAGTCCTACCGGGACTAGCGGGTCGAGATACGCAGTATTTT.